This T cell receptor beta chain was sequenced in a study of shared clonotypes between healthy human individuals. The V and J ends lost 2 bases and 4 bases respectively, with 2 bases between them. The CDR3 length is 12 residues. Germline lookup yields CDR1 SGHAT and CDR2 FQNNGV. CD45RO negativity and positive selection for CCR7 defined naive CD8 cells, a population that excluded terminally differentiated effector memory CD45RA+ cells. Donors had no recently reported acute infections or vaccinations and were HIV-negative. Per sorted-subset replicate PCR, input was approximately 0.2 ug DNA, representing around 29,000 T cell genomes. TCRdb's table, derived via immunoSEQ multiplex PCR, lists solely in-frame clones and lacks some. The table has about 2.1 million clones, approximately 94% seen once. Findings of the study overall: Sorted-subset sequencing, rarefaction showed, was incomplete despite large depth.

Worth noting for this clone: Its specificity is not known.

The sample taken for sequencing was naive CD8+ T cells from PBMCs. The chain has TRBV11-2 and TRBJ2-2; D is unclear. The clonotype was recovered from a man younger than 35 in good health. Some clones in this sample may be carry-over from other donors' samples. In DNA form, the CDR3 reads TGTGCCAGCAGCTTACCCACCGGGGAGCTGTTTTTT. Protein: CASSLPTGELFF. The full variable domain, completed using reference TRBV11-2 and TRBJ2-2, is EAGVAQSPRYKIIEKRQSVAFWCNPISGHATLYWYQQILGQGPKLLIQFQNNGVVDDSQLPKDRFSAERLKGVDSTLKIQPAKLEDSAVYLCASSLPTGELFFGEGSRLTVL.